These T cell receptor beta chains were read from a single sample in a study of T cell changes during pregnancy in multiple sclerosis. TCRdb's copy holds only in-frame clones and misses some; the assay was immunoSEQ multiplex PCR. This sample carries approximately 46,000 clones, roughly 90% of them seen once, and the ten largest clones take 0.35% to 0.4%. The material was CD4+ T cells from peripheral blood mononuclear cells, obtained after pregnancy. These receptors came from a female donor with multiple sclerosis, enrolled in a pregnancy study. The CDR3 runs from the conserved cysteine through the conserved F or W. The D gene is left open where the match is weak. Expanded clones are given a class, and other clones once, few, many or no size at all.

v_gene: TRBV2; j_gene: TRBJ2-1; abundance: NA; len: 18; d_gene: TRBD2; CDR3nt: TGTGCCAGCAGTGAACAAAAAGGCGGGAGGGCCTTTTACAATGAGCAGTTCTTC; CDR3aa: CASSEQKGGRAFYNEQFF
v_gene: TRBV11-2; j_gene: TRBJ1-4; abundance: NA; len: 14; d_gene: TRBD1; CDR3nt: TGTGCCAGCAGCGTTGACAGGGGTTCAGAAAAACTGTTTTTT; CDR3aa: CASSVDRGSEKLFF
v_gene: TRBV2; j_gene: TRBJ1-5; abundance: NA; len: 13; d_gene: NA; CDR3nt: TGTGCCAGCAGGTGGGAGGGGGAGGGGGCCCAGCATTTT; CDR3aa: CASRWEGEGAQHF
v_gene: TRBV2; j_gene: TRBJ1-5; abundance: once; len: 13; d_gene: TRBD1; CDR3nt: TGTGCCAGCACCAGGACAGGGATGCAGCCCCAGCATTTT; CDR3aa: CASTRTGMQPQHF
v_gene: TRBV7-6; j_gene: TRBJ2-1; abundance: NA; len: 15; d_gene: TRBD2; CDR3nt: TGTGCCAGCAGCTCGCTAGCGGGAGTTAGCAATGAGCAGTTCTTC; CDR3aa: CASSSLAGVSNEQFF
v_gene: TRBV30; j_gene: TRBJ2-1; abundance: NA; len: 18; d_gene: TRBD2; CDR3nt: TGTGCCTGGAGTGTACGAGTGCTAGCGGGAGGGGGGGCGAGTGAGCAGTTCTTC; CDR3aa: CAWSVRVLAGGGASEQFF
v_gene: TRBV7-8; j_gene: TRBJ1-2; abundance: NA; len: 15; d_gene: NA; CDR3nt: TGTGCCAGCAGTCCGACGGGGGGGTGGGACTATGGCTACACCTTC; CDR3aa: CASSPTGGWDYGYTF
v_gene: TRBV6-1; j_gene: TRBJ1-1; abundance: NA; len: 13; d_gene: TRBD1; CDR3nt: TGTGCCAGCAGGCTCGACAGGGGGCCTGAAGCTTTCTTT; CDR3aa: CASRLDRGPEAFF
v_gene: TRBV7-8; j_gene: TRBJ2-7; abundance: NA; len: 12; d_gene: NA; CDR3nt: TGTGCCAGCAGCTTAGCCCTTAACGAGCAGTACTTC; CDR3aa: CASSLALNEQYF
v_gene: TRBV7-8; j_gene: TRBJ2-5; abundance: NA; len: 14; d_gene: NA; CDR3nt: TGTGCCAGCAGCTTGACGGAGACCCAAGAGACCCAGTACTTC; CDR3aa: CASSLTETQETQYF
v_gene: TRBV19; j_gene: TRBJ1-1; abundance: NA; len: 14; d_gene: TRBD1; CDR3nt: TGTGCCAGTAGAGTCCGGACAGGGTCGACTGAAGCTTTCTTT; CDR3aa: CASRVRTGSTEAFF
v_gene: TRBV7-6; j_gene: TRBJ2-1; abundance: NA; len: 16; d_gene: NA; CDR3nt: TGTGCCAGCACCAACACGGCGGCGCGAACCTACAATGAGCAGTTCTTC; CDR3aa: CASTNTAARTYNEQFF
v_gene: TRBV30; j_gene: TRBJ1-5; abundance: NA; len: 14; d_gene: NA; CDR3nt: TGTGCCTGGAGTCAAGGACAGAGCAATCAGCCCCAGCATTTT; CDR3aa: CAWSQGQSNQPQHF
v_gene: TRBV6-1; j_gene: TRBJ1-3; abundance: once; len: 15; d_gene: NA; CDR3nt: TGTGCCAGCAGTGAAGGAGCCTTCTCTGGAAACACCATATATTTT; CDR3aa: CASSEGAFSGNTIYF
v_gene: TRBV28; j_gene: TRBJ2-5; abundance: NA; len: 16; d_gene: TRBD1; CDR3nt: TGTGCCAGCAGAAGCTTCCTCGGACAGGGCAGGGAGACCCAGTACTTC; CDR3aa: CASRSFLGQGRETQYF
v_gene: TRBV9; j_gene: TRBJ2-5; abundance: NA; len: 15; d_gene: NA; CDR3nt: TGTGCCAGCAGCAGACGGGGGACTTTCCAAGAGACCCAGTACTTC; CDR3aa: CASSRRGTFQETQYF
v_gene: TRBV10-1; j_gene: TRBJ2-1; abundance: NA; len: 14; d_gene: TRBD2; CDR3nt: TGCGCCAGCAGACCCGGGACTAGCGGGAGTAAGCAGTTCTTC; CDR3aa: CASRPGTSGSKQFF
v_gene: TRBV11-2; j_gene: TRBJ1-1; abundance: once; len: 15; d_gene: NA; CDR3nt: TGTGCCAGCAGCTTAGTGGGCAGGGGGAACACTGAAGCTTTCTTT; CDR3aa: CASSLVGRGNTEAFF
v_gene: TRBV4-2; j_gene: TRBJ2-6; abundance: NA; len: 16; d_gene: NA; CDR3nt: TGTGCCAGCAGCTCGGGACACTTCTCTGGGGCCAACGTCCTGACTTTC; CDR3aa: CASSSGHFSGANVLTF
v_gene: TRBV5-1; j_gene: TRBJ2-7; abundance: NA; len: 14; d_gene: NA; CDR3nt: TGCGCCAGCAGCTTGACTAGTGCGAGTCTCGAGCAGTACTTC; CDR3aa: CASSLTSASLEQYF
v_gene: TRBV4-1; j_gene: TRBJ1-1; abundance: NA; len: 16; d_gene: NA; CDR3nt: TGCGCCAGCAGCCAAGTTATGGGGCGCGGATACGGTGAAGCTTTCTTT; CDR3aa: CASSQVMGRGYGEAFF
v_gene: TRBV5-1; j_gene: TRBJ2-7; abundance: NA; len: 16; d_gene: NA; CDR3nt: TGCGCCAGCAGCTCCAGGGGACCGGGTGGTACCTACGAGCAGTACTTC; CDR3aa: CASSSRGPGGTYEQYF
v_gene: TRBV5-1; j_gene: TRBJ2-2; abundance: once; len: 15; d_gene: TRBD2; CDR3nt: TGCGCCAGCAGCACGGGACTAGCGGGAGGAACGGAGCTGTTTTTT; CDR3aa: CASSTGLAGGTELFF
v_gene: TRBV11-2; j_gene: TRBJ1-1; abundance: NA; len: 14; d_gene: NA; CDR3nt: TGTGCCAGCAGCTTAGAGGGGAGACTGCGAGAAGCTTTCTTT; CDR3aa: CASSLEGRLREAFF
v_gene: TRBV10-3; j_gene: TRBJ1-1; abundance: NA; len: 14; d_gene: NA; CDR3nt: TGTGCCATCAGTGAGTCGGGGGGGAACACTGAAGCTTTCTTT; CDR3aa: CAISESGGNTEAFF
v_gene: TRBV28; j_gene: TRBJ1-1; abundance: NA; len: 14; d_gene: NA; CDR3nt: TGTGCCAGCACTTTCCAGGGTGGAGTGACTGAAGCTTTCTTT; CDR3aa: CASTFQGGVTEAFF
v_gene: TRBV5-1; j_gene: TRBJ2-1; abundance: NA; len: 15; d_gene: NA; CDR3nt: TGCGCCAGCAGCGTATCGACGGAGGCCTACAATGAGCAGTTCTTC; CDR3aa: CASSVSTEAYNEQFF
v_gene: TRBV15; j_gene: TRBJ2-7; abundance: NA; len: 14; d_gene: TRBD1; CDR3nt: TGTGCCACCAGCAGCCGACAGGGGTTGAGGGAGCAGTACTTC; CDR3aa: CATSSRQGLREQYF
v_gene: TRBV5-6; j_gene: TRBJ1-1; abundance: NA; len: 13; d_gene: NA; CDR3nt: TGTGCCAGCAGCTTTAGGAGGAACACTGAAGCTTTCTTT; CDR3aa: CASSFRRNTEAFF
v_gene: TRBV5-1; j_gene: TRBJ2-1; abundance: NA; len: 16; d_gene: TRBD2; CDR3nt: TGCGCCAGCAGCCCCGCTAGCGGGAGGGCCATTAATGAGCAGTTCTTC; CDR3aa: CASSPASGRAINEQFF